Listed below are T cell receptor beta chains from one sample, sequenced in a study of cytomegalovirus exposure and HLA in healthy donors. Clones were read by immunoSEQ multiplex PCR, and TCRdb kept only the in-frame ones, dropping some. The sample shows some 220,000 clones, just under 85% of them seen only once. The sequenced sample consisted of PBMCs. These receptors all come from a woman aged 40 to 49 in good health and CMV-seronegative. The CDR3 runs from the conserved cysteine through the conserved F or W. The order of the fields is clone size, J gene, D gene, V gene, CDR3 length, CDR3 DNA, CDR3 protein. A D gene is named only where the DNA matches it firmly. Where a row states a size, it is once, few, many or the class of an expanded clone; other rows omit it.

>.|TRBJ1-2|TRBD1|TRBV27|16
TGTGCCAGCAGTTCAAGGGACAGGGGGCTTAACTATGGCTACACCTTC
CASSSRDRGLNYGYTF
>.|TRBJ2-3|.|TRBV10-1|16
TGCGCCAGCAGTGATAGACCTCAGGCCACTCGAGATACGCAGTATTTT
CASSDRPQATRDTQYF
>few|TRBJ1-3|TRBD1|TRBV6-1|18
TGTGCCAGCAGTGAGCTCGGGGGACAGGGAATCCCTGGAAACACCATATATTTT
CASSELGGQGIPGNTIYF
>few|TRBJ1-1|.|TRBV29-1|10
TGCAGCGTTGTCGGCACTGAAGCTTTCTTT
CSVVGTEAFF
>few|TRBJ1-5|TRBD1|TRBV4-1|16
TGCGCCAGCAGCCAAGATCGATGGGACAGGGGTCAGCCCCAGCATTTT
CASSQDRWDRGQPQHF
>.|TRBJ1-2|TRBD1|TRBV18|13
TGTGCCAGCTCACCACCGGCTACAGGGGATGCGTACTTC
CASSPPATGDAYF
>few|TRBJ2-3|TRBD1|TRBV6-1|14
TGTGCCAGCAGGCTGACAGGGGGAAAAGATACGCAGTATTTT
CASRLTGGKDTQYF
>.|TRBJ2-3|TRBD1|TRBV10-3|15
TGTGCCATCACCCCGACAGGGACAGGCACAGATACGCAGTATTTT
CAITPTGTGTDTQYF
>.|TRBJ2-7|.|TRBV5-4|13
TGTGCCAGCAGCCGAGGAGGAGGGAGCGAGCAGTACTTC
CASSRGGGSEQYF
>.|TRBJ1-1|.|TRBV29-1|15
TGCAGCGTTGTTTCCAGACAGGCAGTAGGTACTGAAGCTTTCTTT
CSVVSRQAVGTEAFF
>.|TRBJ2-2|TRBD2|TRBV11-1|13
TGTGCCACCCGGGGAGGGCTCACCGGGGAGCTGTTTTTT
CATRGGLTGELFF
>once|TRBJ2-5|.|TRBV19|14
TGTGCCAGTGAAGGATCGGGACAATCGGAGACCCAGTACTTC
CASEGSGQSETQYF
>.|TRBJ2-2|.|TRBV5-4|15
TGTGCCAGCAGCGGGCAGCTGCCGAACACCGGGGAGCTGTTTTTT
CASSGQLPNTGELFF
>.|TRBJ1-4|.|TRBV7-9|14
TGTGCCAGCAGCTTAGGTGTAGCTAATGAAAAACTGTTTTTT
CASSLGVANEKLFF
>.|TRBJ2-7|.|TRBV7-2|11
TGTGCCAGCAGCTCTCTCTACGAGCAGTACTTC
CASSSLYEQYF
>.|TRBJ2-4|.|TRBV19|19
TGTGCCAGTAGTATAGATCCCTTAGGGGCCCGCCGGACCAAAAACATTCAGTACTTC
CASSIDPLGARRTKNIQYF
>.|TRBJ1-3|.|TRBV9|15
TGTGCCAGCAGCGTAGAAGGAGGGTCTGGAAACACCATATATTTT
CASSVEGGSGNTIYF
>.|TRBJ2-3|TRBD2|TRBV18|15
TGTGCCAGCTCAGGAGCGGGGGGGCCTGCAGATACGCAGTATTTT
CASSGAGGPADTQYF
>.|TRBJ2-7|TRBD2|TRBV7-2|14
TGTGCCAGCAGCGCCGGGACTAGCGGGGGCGAGCAGTACTTC
CASSAGTSGGEQYF
>.|TRBJ1-1|.|TRBV5-1|14
TGCGCCAGCAGCTTGGACCGTAGGGGGGGAGAAGCTTTCTTT
CASSLDRRGGEAFF
>.|TRBJ2-2|.|TRBV7-9|12
TGTGCCAGCAGCTTCCCGGTCGGGGAGCTGTTTTTT
CASSFPVGELFF
>.|TRBJ1-2|.|TRBV5-1|16
TGCGCCAGCAGCTTGGAGGTACTGCAGGGTGACTATGGCTACACCTTC
CASSLEVLQGDYGYTF
>.|TRBJ2-3|TRBD1|TRBV2|15
TGTGCCAGCAGCGGGACAGGGTTATATGGAGATACGCAGTATTTT
CASSGTGLYGDTQYF
>.|TRBJ1-1|TRBD1|TRBV6-6|14
TGTGCCAGCAGTCCAGGACAGGGGCCCACTGAAGCTTTCTTT
CASSPGQGPTEAFF
>.|TRBJ2-7|TRBD1|TRBV30|14
TGTGCCTGGACGTCCGGGACAGGACGCTACGAGCAGTACTTC
CAWTSGTGRYEQYF
>.|TRBJ2-3|TRBD2|TRBV7-3|18
TGTGCCAGCAGCCTTGGACTAGCGGGGGGGCGAAGATTAGATACGCAGTATTTT
CASSLGLAGGRRLDTQYF
>.|TRBJ1-1|.|TRBV19|19
TGTGCCAGTTATGGTCCGGGGCAGGGGCGCCTGGGGAGGAACACTGAAGCTTTCTTT
CASYGPGQGRLGRNTEAFF
>.|TRBJ1-2|TRBD1|TRBV6-1|13
TGTGCCAGCAGTGAACCCGCAGGGGGTGGCTACACCTTC
CASSEPAGGGYTF
>.|TRBJ1-1|TRBD1|TRBV7-2|15
TGTGCCAGCAGTTGGGACAGGGGGCGCCGGACTGAAGCTTTCTTT
CASSWDRGRRTEAFF
>few|TRBJ1-4|.|TRBV4-1|11
TGCGCCAGCAGCCAACAGGAAAAACTGTTTTTT
CASSQQEKLFF
>.|TRBJ2-3|.|TRBV5-8|14
TGTGCCAGCAGCTTGGGGATACAGACAGATACGCAGTATTTT
CASSLGIQTDTQYF
>once|TRBJ1-5|TRBD1|TRBV19|16
TGTGCCAGTAGTATTTTAGGACAGGGCAGCAATCAGCCCCAGCATTTT
CASSILGQGSNQPQHF
>once|TRBJ2-7|.|TRBV6-5|13
TGTGCCAGCATTAAACCGGGCTCCTACGAGCAGTACTTC
CASIKPGSYEQYF
>few|TRBJ1-5|.|TRBV4-2|15
TGTGCCAGCAGCCAAGAGGCAGGGGACAATCAGCCCCAGCATTTT
CASSQEAGDNQPQHF
>.|TRBJ2-1|TRBD2|TRBV2|16
TGTGCCAGCAGTGGTATCGGGACTAGAGGATACAATGAGCAGTTCTTC
CASSGIGTRGYNEQFF
>.|TRBJ1-2|.|TRBV28|14
TGTGCCAGCAGAGGGAGGGGACGGTTGGATGGCTACACCTTC
CASRGRGRLDGYTF
>.|TRBJ2-1|TRBD2|TRBV19|15
TGTGCCAGTAGTATTAACGGCGGGGGGGCGCATGAGCAGTTCTTC
CASSINGGGAHEQFF
>.|TRBJ1-2|.|TRBV4-3|13
TGCGCCAGCAGCCGGGGAGCTAACTATGGCTACACCTTC
CASSRGANYGYTF
>.|TRBJ1-1|.|TRBV6-1|14
TGTGCCAGCACCCTAGACCTGGAGAACACTGAAGCTTTCTTT
CASTLDLENTEAFF
>.|TRBJ1-1|.|TRBV7-9|13
TGTGCCAGCAGCTTAGCCGGGGGGGCTGAAGCTTTCTTT
CASSLAGGAEAFF
>.|TRBJ2-3|TRBD2|TRBV10-2|16
TGCGCCAGCAGACCCGGCGGGGGGGGCCGAGCAGATACGCAGTATTTT
CASRPGGGGRADTQYF
>.|TRBJ1-6|TRBD1|TRBV7-2|15
TGTGCCAGCAGTCAAGGACAGGTCGCTCAGTCACCCCTCCACTTT
CASSQGQVAQSPLHF
>.|TRBJ2-7|TRBD1|TRBV7-3|14
TGTGCCAGCAGCTTAGGGGACAGGACCGAAGAGCAGTACTTC
CASSLGDRTEEQYF
>few|TRBJ1-5|.|TRBV19|14
TGTGCCAGTGGGGGCCGGGGACCAGGGCAGCCCCAGCATTTT
CASGGRGPGQPQHF
>.|TRBJ1-6|.|TRBV11-1|13
TGTGCCAGCAGCTTAGAGGAGCATTCACCCCTCCACTTT
CASSLEEHSPLHF
>.|TRBJ2-7|TRBD1|TRBV6-5|14
TGTGCCAGCAGTTACCGGGACAGTTACTACGAGCAGTACTTC
CASSYRDSYYEQYF
>.|TRBJ1-2|TRBD1|TRBV30|14
TGTGCCTGGAGTGTAGGGGGCCAGTGGGGCGGCTACACCTTC
CAWSVGGQWGGYTF
>.|TRBJ1-2|TRBD1|TRBV28|16
TGTGCCAGCAGTTCCCCGGGACAGGTAGAGGCTTATGGCTACACCTTC
CASSSPGQVEAYGYTF
>.|TRBJ2-1|TRBD2|TRBV7-9|16
TGTTCCAGCAGCCCCCTAGCGGGGCGGGGGTACAATGAGCAGTTCTTC
CSSSPLAGRGYNEQFF
>.|TRBJ1-2|TRBD1|TRBV5-1|13
TGCGCCAGCACTGGGGACAGGGAGGCTGGCTACACCTTC
CASTGDREAGYTF
>.|TRBJ2-5|.|TRBV19|13
TGTGCCAGTAGAGGTAGGCCGGGGGAGACCCAGTACTTC
CASRGRPGETQYF
>.|TRBJ2-2|TRBD1|TRBV7-9|16
TGTGCCAGCAGCTTAGTGGACAGGGGTGTCTCCGGGGAGCTGTTTTTT
CASSLVDRGVSGELFF
>.|TRBJ2-1|.|TRBV20-1|11
TGCAGTGCTCCCACGCGTGCTGAGCAGTTCTTC
CSAPTRAEQFF
>.|TRBJ1-5|TRBD1|TRBV6-1|15
TGTGCCAGCAGTGAATGGGGACAGCAGAATCAGCCCCAGCATTTT
CASSEWGQQNQPQHF
>once|TRBJ1-1|TRBD1|TRBV5-1|15
TGCGCCAGCAGCCGGGACAGGGGAAGTGGCACTGAAGCTTTCTTT
CASSRDRGSGTEAFF
>.|TRBJ1-2|TRBD1|TRBV2|13
TGTGCCAGCAGTCTAATCGAGGGGGCAGGCTACACCTTC
CASSLIEGAGYTF
>few|TRBJ2-7|.|TRBV5-4|15
TGTGCCAGCAGCGACTCGGGACAAGCTTGGAACGAGCAGTACTTC
CASSDSGQAWNEQYF
>.|TRBJ1-5|TRBD1|TRBV7-8|16
TGTGCCAGCAGCTTAGCGGAGGGACAGGGAAATCAGCCCCAGCATTTT
CASSLAEGQGNQPQHF
>.|TRBJ2-6|.|TRBV28|15
TGTGCCAGCAGCCTACAGGGCACAGGGGCCAACGTCCTGACTTTC
CASSLQGTGANVLTF
>.|TRBJ2-7|.|TRBV5-1|13
TGCGCCAGCAGGGACACGAGCTCCTACGAGCAGTACTTC
CASRDTSSYEQYF